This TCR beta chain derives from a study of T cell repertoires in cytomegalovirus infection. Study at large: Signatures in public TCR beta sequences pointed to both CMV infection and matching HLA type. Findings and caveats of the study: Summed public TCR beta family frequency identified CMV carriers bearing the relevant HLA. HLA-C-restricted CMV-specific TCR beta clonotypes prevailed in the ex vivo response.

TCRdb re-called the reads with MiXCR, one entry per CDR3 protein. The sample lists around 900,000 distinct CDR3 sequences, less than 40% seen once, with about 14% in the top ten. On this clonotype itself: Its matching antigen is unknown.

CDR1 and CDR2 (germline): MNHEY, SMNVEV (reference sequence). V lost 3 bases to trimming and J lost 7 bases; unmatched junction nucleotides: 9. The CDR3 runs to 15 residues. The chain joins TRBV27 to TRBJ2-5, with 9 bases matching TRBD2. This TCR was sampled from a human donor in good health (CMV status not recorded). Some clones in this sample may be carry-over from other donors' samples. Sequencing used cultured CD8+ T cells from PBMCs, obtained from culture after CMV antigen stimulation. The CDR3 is CASSFLAGVDGTQYF. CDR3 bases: TGTGCCAGCAGTTTTTTAGCGGGGGTTGATGGGACCCAGTACTTC.